The next 18 T cell receptor beta chains were all read from a single sample in a study of tumor and adjacent non-tumor tissue in lung cancer. RNA was extracted from bulk tissue without any cell sorting. A modified ARM-PCR protocol with three rounds of nested PCR amplified TCRbeta. TCRdb re-called the multiplex PCR reads with MiXCR, one entry per CDR3 protein. This table holds roughly 75,000 distinct CDR3 sequences, around 77% found once. The material sequenced was lung tumor tissue. The receptors derive from a woman aged 45-65 years with non-small cell lung cancer.

A note on this clonotype: At one of its ends the junction is not consistent with the germline gene, which may arise from a read error. This chain uses TRBV4-1 with TRBJ1-2, with 7 bases fitting TRBD1. The CDR3 loop spans 15 amino acids. Germline CDR1 and CDR2: MGHRA and YSYEKL. Here the CDR3 DNA reads TGCGTCAGCAGCCACCCTTTTTCAGGGGGTTATGGCTACACCTTC. This codes for CVSSHPFSGGYGYTF.

This clonotype was counted once. This is likely a read error, given that the CDR3 carries no conserved phenylalanine or tryptophan at its end. The DNA is left out, because the CDR3 cannot be placed on it with certainty; the CDR3 is given as TCRdb lists it. The rearrangement links TRBV12-3 or TRBV12-4 to TRBJ2-2. The CDR3 totals 12 residues, both ends included. CDR3 residues: CASSLNTGELFL.

A note on this clonotype: One end of the junction varies from germline; a read error may be responsible. The chain is built from TRBV6-5 and TRBJ2-1; D possibly corresponds to TRBD2 (6 bases). The CDR3 length is 14 residues. CDR1 is MNHEY and CDR2 is SVGAGI in the germline V gene. The CDR3 spells CASTEDYTYNEQFF. CDR3 bases: TGTGCCAGCACAGAGGACTACACTTACAATGAACAGTTCTTC.

V gene TRBV12-3 or TRBV12-4 combines with J gene TRBJ1-2; D is possibly TRBD1 (6 bases). Trimming took 7 bases from V and 7 from J, leaving 16 bases between them. The CDR3 is 13 residues long. This chain's CDR3 is CASTLGGARGYTF. The CDR3 DNA sequence: TGTGCCAGCACCTTAGGGGGGGCGCGTGGCTACACCTTC.

This clonotype was seen at least ten times. V gene TRBV5-6 combines with J gene TRBJ1-6; the D is unclear. The CDR3 runs to 13 residues. The germline V gene encodes CDR1 SGHDT and CDR2 YYEEEE. The V gene lost 3 bases and the J gene lost 8 bases, with 9 bases spanning the gap. CDR3 coding DNA: TGTGCCAGCAGCTCGCAGGTGGATTCACCCCTCCACTTT. Protein sequence: CASSSQVDSPLHF.

This chain uses TRBV29-1 with TRBJ2-3; a weak D match, TRBD1 (5 bases). The CDR3 spans 15 residues. V lost 7 bases, J lost 1 base, and 18 bases lay in between. The germline V gene has CDR1 SQVTM and CDR2 ANQGSEA. The CDR3 reads CSGGVDASRTDTQYF. CDR3 nucleotide sequence: TGCAGCGGGGGCGTCGACGCGTCCCGCACAGATACGCAGTATTTT.

This clonotype was recorded once. Relative to the germline gene, one junction end is altered; a read error may explain this. The CDR3: CACSLQGFEAFF. DNA for the CDR3: TGTGCCTGCAGCTTACAGGGGTTTGAAGCTTTCTTT. This rearrangement joins TRBV11-1 to TRBJ1-1; 7 bases fit TRBD1. There are 12 residues in the CDR3. Per the germline V gene, CDR1 is SGHAT and CDR2 is FQDESV (reference sequence). Variable domain in full (rest from reference TRBV11-1 and TRBJ1-1): EAEVAQSPRYKITEKSQAVAFWCDPISGHATLYWYRQILGQGPELLVQFQDESVVDDSQLPKDRFSAERLKGVDSTLKIQPAELGDSAMYLCACSLQGFEAFFGQGTRLTVV.

At least ten counts were recorded for this clonotype. The chain combines TRBV20-1 with TRBJ2-7, with D hard to call. CDR3 size: 14 residues. Trimming shortened V by 7 bases and J by 1 base, and 17 bases separated the two germline ends. Per germline, CDR1 DFQATT and CDR2 SNEGSKA (reference sequence). The DNA of the CDR3 is TGCAGTGTTCCGTCCTCAGGCTTTTCCTACGAGCAGTACTTC. Encoded protein: CSVPSSGFSYEQYF.

Comments on this clonotype: A much more abundant neighbour one base away suggests this may be a read error. The V call is TRBV20-1, the J call TRBJ2-1; the match to TRBD1 covers 10 bases. Germline values: CDR1 DFQATT, CDR2 SNEGSKA (reference sequence). The length of the CDR3 is 14 residues. CDR3 in DNA: TGCAGTGCCCAGGGGGGACAGGGGTACAATGTGCAGTTCTTC. The encoded protein is CSAQGGQGYNVQFF.

This clonotype is a singleton in its sample. The junction differs from germline at one of its ends, possibly a read error. The chain couples TRBV6-2 or TRBV6-3 to TRBJ1-2; D is possibly TRBD1 (6 bases). The CDR3 contains 15 residues. CDR1 MNHEY and CDR2 SVGEGT come from the germline V gene. The CDR3 reads CTSSYIQGESNGYTF. The CDR3 DNA sequence: TGTACCAGCAGTTACATACAGGGCGAGTCCAATGGCTACACCTTC.

This clonotype has a single count. The chain combines TRBV5-4 with TRBJ2-1; unclear D gene. The CDR3 loop spans 13 amino acids. From germline, CDR1 is SGHNT and CDR2 YYREEE (reference sequence). The CDR3 region is CTSSSPVGNEQFF. The CDR3 DNA follows: TGTACAAGCAGCTCTCCAGTGGGCAATGAGCAGTTCTTC. Combining the CDR3 with reference TRBV5-4 and TRBJ2-1 gives the whole variable domain ETGVTQSPTHLIKTRGQQVTLRCSSQSGHNTVSWYQQALGQGPQFIFQYYREEENGRGNFPPRFSGLQFPNYSSELNVNALELDDSALYLCTSSSPVGNEQFFGPGTRLTVL.

This clonotype showed up just once. One junction end does not reproduce the germline sequence, and a read error may be involved. This rearrangement joins TRBV4-1 to TRBJ2-1, with unresolved D. There are 15 residues in the CDR3. Per the germline V gene, CDR1 is MGHRA and CDR2 is YSYEKL. CDR3 loop: CASSQEPEECGEQFF. DNA for the CDR3: TGTGCCAGCAGCCAAGAACCTGAGGAGTGTGGAGAGCAGTTCTTC.

A note on this clonotype: The junction shows a germline mismatch at one end, possibly a read error. The CDR3 region has the DNA TGCAGTGCCTGGACTAGCGAGAGCTACGAGCAGTACTTT. It specifies CSAWTSESYEQYF. The V gene is TRBV20-1, the J gene TRBJ2-7; 9 bases map to TRBD2. Per the germline V gene, CDR1 is DFQATT and CDR2 is SNEGSKA (reference sequence). This CDR3 has 13 residues.

About this clonotype: A much bigger clone sits one base away, suggesting this may be a read error. V and J are TRBV20-1 and TRBJ2-7; possibly TRBD1 or TRBD2 for D (6 bases each). The CDR3 sequence is 10 residues long. The germline V gene encodes CDR1 DFQATT and CDR2 SNEGSKA (reference sequence). CDR3 sequence reads: CSAMGGEHYF. DNA of the CDR3: TGCAGTGCTATGGGGGGCGAGCACTACTTC.

This clonotype was detected only a few times. This may be a read error, as it is one base from a much larger clone. The chain links TRBV6-5 to TRBJ2-7; 10 positions match TRBD1. From germline, CDR1 is MNHEY and CDR2 SVGAGI. There are 15 residues in the CDR3. The trim removed 6 bases at V and 6 bases at J, leaving 11 bases unmatched. CDR3 bases: TGTGCCAGCAGACCTAGGACAGGGGGGGAAAGCGAGCAGTACTTC. Residues: CASRPRTGGESEQYF.

This chain links TRBV12-3 or TRBV12-4 with TRBJ2-3; D not resolved. CDR3 length: 21 amino acids. V was trimmed by 1 base and J by 8 bases, leaving 34 bases between them. This chain's CDR3 is CASSLGPASGSTDPSLVTQYF. In DNA, the CDR3 is TGTGCCAGCAGTTTAGGGCCAGCTAGTGGAAGTACAGACCCGAGTCTAGTTACGCAGTATTTT.

Details on this clonotype: This CDR3 is missing its conserved last phenylalanine or tryptophan, likely due to a read error. It is unclear where the CDR3 begins or ends on the DNA, so no DNA is shown, and the CDR3 is as TCRdb lists it. The CDR3 sequence: CAIGTGLSYEQYI. V gene TRBV10-3 combines with J gene TRBJ2-7; the table's D call TRBD1 went unverified against the DNA. CDR1 and CDR2 from the germline V gene are ENHRY and SYGVKD. Including both end residues, the CDR3 is 13 amino acids long.

This clonotype was picked up a small number of times. This may be a read error: a much more frequent sequence differs by one nucleotide. The chain combines TRBV20-1 with TRBJ1-4; D uncertain. Trimming took 5 bases from V and 8 from J, leaving 18 bases between them. Per the germline V gene, CDR1 is DFQATT and CDR2 is SNEGSKA (reference sequence). The CDR3 covers 14 residues. The CDR3 is CSAANPSYVEKLFF. The CDR3 bases are TGCAGTGCTGCGAATCCTTCCTATGTGGAAAAACTGTTTTTT.